Listed here is a single TCR beta chain. After removal of 0 bases from V and 6 bases from J, the junction contained 4 bases not matched to a gene. CDR1 and CDR2 (germline): SGHNT, YYREEE (reference sequence). CDR3 length equals 15 residues. The entry originates in a study of blood T cell repertoires in COVID-19. Seattle's enrolled individuals joined amid active infection and were then monitored longitudinally. Sequenced by immunoSEQ multiplex PCR; TCRdb stores in-frame clones only, minus some. The sample holds about 16,000 clones, about 89% seen once. Material for sequencing was peripheral blood. The receptor was derived from an elderly woman with COVID-19, enrolled during active disease. The rearrangement joins TRBV5-4 to TRBJ2-7, with 12 bases aligning to TRBD2. The CDR3 spells CASSLGLAGASEQYF. The CDR3 coding sequence is TGTGCCAGCAGCTTGGGACTAGCGGGAGCCTCCGAGCAGTACTTC.